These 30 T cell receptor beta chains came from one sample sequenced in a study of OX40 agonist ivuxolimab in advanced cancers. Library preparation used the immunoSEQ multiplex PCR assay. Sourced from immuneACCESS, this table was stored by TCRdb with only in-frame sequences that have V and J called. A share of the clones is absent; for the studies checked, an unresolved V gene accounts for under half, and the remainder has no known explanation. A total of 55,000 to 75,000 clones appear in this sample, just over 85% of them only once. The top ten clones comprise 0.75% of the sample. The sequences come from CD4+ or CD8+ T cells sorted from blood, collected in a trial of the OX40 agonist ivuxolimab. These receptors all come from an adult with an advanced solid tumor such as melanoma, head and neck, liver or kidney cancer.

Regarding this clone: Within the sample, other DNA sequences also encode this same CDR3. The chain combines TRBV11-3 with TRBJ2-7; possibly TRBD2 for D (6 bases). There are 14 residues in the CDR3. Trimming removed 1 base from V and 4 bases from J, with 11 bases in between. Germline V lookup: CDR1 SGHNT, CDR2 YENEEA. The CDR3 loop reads CASSLAGVGYEQYF. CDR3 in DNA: TGTGCCAGCAGCTTAGCGGGAGTGGGTTACGAGCAGTACTTC.

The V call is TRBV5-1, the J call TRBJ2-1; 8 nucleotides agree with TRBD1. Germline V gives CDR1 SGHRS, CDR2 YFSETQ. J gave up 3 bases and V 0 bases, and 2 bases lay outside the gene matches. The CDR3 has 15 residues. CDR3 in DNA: TGCGCCAGCAGCTTGGAGGGACAGGACTACAATGAGCAGTTCTTC. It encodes CASSLEGQDYNEQFF.

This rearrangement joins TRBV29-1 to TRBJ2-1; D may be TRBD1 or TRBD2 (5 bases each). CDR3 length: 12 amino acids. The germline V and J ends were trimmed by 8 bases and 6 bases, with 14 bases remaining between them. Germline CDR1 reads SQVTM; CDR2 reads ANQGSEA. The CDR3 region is CSSRSGTNEQFF. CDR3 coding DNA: TGCAGCTCAAGATCAGGGACCAATGAGCAGTTCTTC.

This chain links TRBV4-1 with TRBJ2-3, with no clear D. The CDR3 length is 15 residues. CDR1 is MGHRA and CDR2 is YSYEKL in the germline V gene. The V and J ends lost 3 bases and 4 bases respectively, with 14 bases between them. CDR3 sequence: CASSQEFVGADTQYF. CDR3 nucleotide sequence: TGCGCCAGCAGCCAGGAGTTTGTGGGCGCAGATACGCAGTATTTT.

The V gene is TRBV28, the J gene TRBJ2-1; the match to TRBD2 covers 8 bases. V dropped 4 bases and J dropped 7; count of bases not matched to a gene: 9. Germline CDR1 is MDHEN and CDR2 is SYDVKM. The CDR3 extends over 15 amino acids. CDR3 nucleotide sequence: TGTGCCAGCAGTTCGCCGGGAGGGCCGAAGAATGAGCAGTTCTTC. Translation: CASSSPGGPKNEQFF.

Here the CDR3 DNA reads TGCAGCGCCTGGACACCTGAGAACGAGCAGTACTTC. Translating it yields CSAWTPENEQYF. The V gene is TRBV29-1, the J gene TRBJ2-7; TRBD1 might be the D (5 bases). V was trimmed by 7 bases and J by 5 bases, leaving 15 bases between them. This CDR3 region has 12 residues. Germline CDR1 is SQVTM and CDR2 is ANQGSEA.

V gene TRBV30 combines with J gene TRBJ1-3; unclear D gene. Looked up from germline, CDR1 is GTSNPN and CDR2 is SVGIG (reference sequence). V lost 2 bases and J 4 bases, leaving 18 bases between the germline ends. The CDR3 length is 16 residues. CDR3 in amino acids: CAWSIPRWLNGNTIYF. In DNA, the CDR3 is TGTGCCTGGAGTATCCCGCGTTGGCTCAACGGAAACACCATATATTTT.

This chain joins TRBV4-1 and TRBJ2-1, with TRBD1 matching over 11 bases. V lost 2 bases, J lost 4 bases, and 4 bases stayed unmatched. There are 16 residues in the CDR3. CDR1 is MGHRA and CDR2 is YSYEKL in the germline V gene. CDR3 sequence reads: CASSQPGTGGYNEQFF. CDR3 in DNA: TGCGCCAGCAGCCAACCGGGGACAGGGGGGTACAATGAGCAGTTCTTC.

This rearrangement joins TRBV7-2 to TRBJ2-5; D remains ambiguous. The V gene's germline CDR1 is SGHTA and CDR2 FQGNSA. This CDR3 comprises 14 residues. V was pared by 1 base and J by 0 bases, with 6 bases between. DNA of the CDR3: TGTGCCAGCAGCTTAGGGTTAAACCAAGAGACCCAGTACTTC. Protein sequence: CASSLGLNQETQYF.

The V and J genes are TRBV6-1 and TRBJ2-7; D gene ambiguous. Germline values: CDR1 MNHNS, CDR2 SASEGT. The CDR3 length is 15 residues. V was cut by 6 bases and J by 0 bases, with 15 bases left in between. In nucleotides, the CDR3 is TGTGCCAGCAGATTCCAGCCTGATGTCTCCTACGAGCAGTACTTC. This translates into CASRFQPDVSYEQYF.

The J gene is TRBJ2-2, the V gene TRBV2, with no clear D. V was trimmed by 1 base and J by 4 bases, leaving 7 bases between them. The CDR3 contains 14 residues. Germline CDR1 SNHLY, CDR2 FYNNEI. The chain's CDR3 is CASSEGMTTGELFF. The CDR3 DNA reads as TGTGCCAGCAGTGAAGGTATGACCACCGGGGAGCTGTTTTTT.

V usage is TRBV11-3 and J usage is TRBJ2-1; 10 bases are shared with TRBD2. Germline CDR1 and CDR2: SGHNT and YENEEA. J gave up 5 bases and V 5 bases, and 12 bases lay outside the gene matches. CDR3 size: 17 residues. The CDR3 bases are TGTGCCAGCAGCCCGCGCTCAAGGACTAGCGGAGACAATGAGCAGTTCTTC. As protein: CASSPRSRTSGDNEQFF.

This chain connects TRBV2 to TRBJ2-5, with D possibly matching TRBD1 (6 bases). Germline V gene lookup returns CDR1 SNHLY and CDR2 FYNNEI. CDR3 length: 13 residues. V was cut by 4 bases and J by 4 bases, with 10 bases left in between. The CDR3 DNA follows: TGTGCCAGCAGTGGGGTCAGGGGAGAGACCCAGTACTTC. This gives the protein CASSGVRGETQYF.

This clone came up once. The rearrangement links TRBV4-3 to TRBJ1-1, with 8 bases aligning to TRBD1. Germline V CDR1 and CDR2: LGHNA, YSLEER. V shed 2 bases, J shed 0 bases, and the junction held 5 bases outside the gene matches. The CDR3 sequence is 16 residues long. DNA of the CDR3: TGCGCCAGCAGCCAACGGACAGGGATGATGAACACTGAAGCTTTCTTT. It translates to CASSQRTGMMNTEAFF.

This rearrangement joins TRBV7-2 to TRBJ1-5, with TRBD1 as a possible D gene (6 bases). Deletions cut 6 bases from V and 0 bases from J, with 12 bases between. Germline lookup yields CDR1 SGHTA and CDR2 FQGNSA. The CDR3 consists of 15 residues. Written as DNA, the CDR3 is TGTGCCAGCAGTCCGGACAGAAATAGCAATCAGCCCCAGCATTTT. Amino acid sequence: CASSPDRNSNQPQHF.

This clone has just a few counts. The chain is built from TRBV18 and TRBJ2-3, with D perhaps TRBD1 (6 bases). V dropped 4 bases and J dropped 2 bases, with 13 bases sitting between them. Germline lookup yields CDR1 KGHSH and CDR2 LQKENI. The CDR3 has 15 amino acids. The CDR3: CASSREQGPTDTQYF. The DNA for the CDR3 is TGTGCCAGCTCACGGGAGCAGGGGCCCACAGATACGCAGTATTTT.

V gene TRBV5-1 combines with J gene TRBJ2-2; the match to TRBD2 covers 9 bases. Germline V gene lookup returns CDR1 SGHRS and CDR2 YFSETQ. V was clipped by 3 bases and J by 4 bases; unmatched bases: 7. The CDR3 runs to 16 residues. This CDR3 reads CASSSTSGYATGELFF. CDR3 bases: TGCGCCAGCAGCTCCACTAGCGGGTATGCCACCGGGGAGCTGTTTTTT.

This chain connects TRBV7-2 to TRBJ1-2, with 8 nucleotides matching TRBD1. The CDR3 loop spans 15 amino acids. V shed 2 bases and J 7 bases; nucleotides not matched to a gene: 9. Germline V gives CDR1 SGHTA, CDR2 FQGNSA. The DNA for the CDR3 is TGTGCCAGCAGCTTAAATAGGGCAGGGGGCCTTGGCTACACCTTC. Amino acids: CASSLNRAGGLGYTF. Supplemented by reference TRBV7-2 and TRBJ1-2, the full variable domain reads GAGVSQSPSNKVTEKGKDVELRCDPISGHTALYWYRQSLGQGLEFLIYFQGNSAPDKSGLPSDRFSAERTGGSVSTLTIQRTQQEDSAVYLCASSLNRAGGLGYTFGSGTRLTVV.

CDR3 amino acids: CASSLRDRATNEKLFF. The DNA for the CDR3 is TGCGCCAGCAGCCTCCGGGACAGAGCAACTAATGAAAAACTGTTTTTT. The rearrangement uses TRBV4-1 and TRBJ1-4; 7 bases align to TRBD1. V shed 4 bases, J shed 0 bases, and the junction held 5 bases outside the gene matches. CDR1 is MGHRA and CDR2 is YSYEKL in the germline V gene. The CDR3 covers 16 residues.

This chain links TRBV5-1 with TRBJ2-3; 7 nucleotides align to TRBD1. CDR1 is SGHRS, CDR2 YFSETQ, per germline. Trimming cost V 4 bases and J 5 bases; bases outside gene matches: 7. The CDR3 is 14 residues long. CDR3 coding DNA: TGCGCCAGCAGCCTGGGACAGTCTCAAGATACGCAGTATTTT. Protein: CASSLGQSQDTQYF.

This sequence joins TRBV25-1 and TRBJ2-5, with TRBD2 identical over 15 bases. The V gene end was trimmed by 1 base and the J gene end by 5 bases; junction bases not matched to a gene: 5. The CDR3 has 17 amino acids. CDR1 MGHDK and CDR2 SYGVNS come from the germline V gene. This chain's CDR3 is CASSEWGLAGGGETQYF. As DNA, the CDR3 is TGTGCCAGCAGTGAATGGGGACTAGCGGGAGGAGGGGAGACCCAGTACTTC.

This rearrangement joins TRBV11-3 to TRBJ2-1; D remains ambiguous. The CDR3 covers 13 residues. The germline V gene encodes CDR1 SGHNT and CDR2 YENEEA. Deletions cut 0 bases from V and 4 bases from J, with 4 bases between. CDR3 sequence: CASSLEQYNEQFF. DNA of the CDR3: TGTGCCAGCAGCTTAGAACAGTACAATGAGCAGTTCTTC.

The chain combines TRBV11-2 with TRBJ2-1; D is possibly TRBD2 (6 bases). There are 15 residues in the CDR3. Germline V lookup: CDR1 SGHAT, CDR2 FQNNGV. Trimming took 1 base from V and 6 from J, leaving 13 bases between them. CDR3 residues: CASSLAGSGLNEQFF. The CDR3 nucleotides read TGTGCCAGCAGCTTAGCCGGGAGTGGACTCAATGAGCAGTTCTTC.

CDR3 residues: CASSLVRTGFGPQETQYF. CDR3 coding DNA: TGTGCCAGCAGCTTAGTTCGGACGGGGTTCGGCCCCCAAGAGACCCAGTACTTC. V usage is TRBV7-8 and J usage is TRBJ2-5; weak D call: TRBD2 (5 bases). Looked up from germline, CDR1 is SGHVS and CDR2 is FQNEAQ. The CDR3 covers 18 residues. Trimming left V 1 base short and J 1 base short, with 19 bases between.

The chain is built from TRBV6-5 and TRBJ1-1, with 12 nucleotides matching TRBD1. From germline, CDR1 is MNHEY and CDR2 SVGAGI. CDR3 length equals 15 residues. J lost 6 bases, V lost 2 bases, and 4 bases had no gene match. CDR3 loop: CASSYRGTGGSEAFF. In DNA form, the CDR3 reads TGTGCCAGCAGTTACCGGGGGACAGGGGGCTCTGAAGCTTTCTTT.

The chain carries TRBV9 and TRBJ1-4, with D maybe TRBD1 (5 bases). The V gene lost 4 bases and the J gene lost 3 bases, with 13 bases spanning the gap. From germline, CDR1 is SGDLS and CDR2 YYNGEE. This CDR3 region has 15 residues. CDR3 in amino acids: CASSSLSGANEKLFF. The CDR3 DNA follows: TGTGCCAGCAGCTCCTTATCGGGGGCTAATGAAAAACTGTTTTTT.

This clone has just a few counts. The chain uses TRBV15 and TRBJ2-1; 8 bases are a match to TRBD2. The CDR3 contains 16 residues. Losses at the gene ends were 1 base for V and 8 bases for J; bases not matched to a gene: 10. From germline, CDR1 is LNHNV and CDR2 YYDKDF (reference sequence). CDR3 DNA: TGTGCCACCAGCAGAGGTAGTGGCGGGAGGTTGGATGAGCAGTTCTTC. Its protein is CATSRGSGGRLDEQFF.

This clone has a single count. DNA of the CDR3: TGTGCCAGCAGCCAAGAAAGGGCACAGTCCTACGAGCAGTACTTC. Its translation is CASSQERAQSYEQYF. This chain links TRBV4-2 with TRBJ2-7, with no clear D. Trimming shortened V by 0 bases and J by 1 base, and 10 bases separated the two germline ends. The CDR3 has 15 residues. Per germline, CDR1 LGHNA and CDR2 YNFKEQ.

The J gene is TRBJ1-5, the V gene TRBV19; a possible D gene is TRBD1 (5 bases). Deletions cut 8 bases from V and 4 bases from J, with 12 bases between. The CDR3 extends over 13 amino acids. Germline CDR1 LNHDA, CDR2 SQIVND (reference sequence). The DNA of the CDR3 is TGTGCCAGTGGGGGTTTACGGAATCAGCCCCAGCATTTT. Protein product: CASGGLRNQPQHF.

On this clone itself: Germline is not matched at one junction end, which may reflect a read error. In nucleotides, the CDR3 is TGCAGCGTTGGGGACGCTGGAAACATCATATATTTT. Protein sequence: CSVGDAGNIIYF. The genes are TRBV29-1 and TRBJ1-3; D possibly corresponds to TRBD1 (5 bases). Germline CDR1 is SQVTM and CDR2 is ANQGSEA. The CDR3 is made up of 12 amino acids.